Detailed here is one T cell receptor beta chain. Its antigen is unidentified. The length of the CDR3 is 15 residues. Germline V gene sequence: CDR1 SGHDT, CDR2 YYEEEE. V dropped 4 bases and J dropped 4; count of bases not matched to a gene: 10. The data derive from a study of glioma-infiltrating T cells after dendritic cell vaccination. At the level of the study: Treatment, given 2003 to 2012, was autologous tumor lysate-pulsed dendritic cell vaccination. Study results and caveats: Longer survival after dendritic cell vaccination followed higher pretreatment TIL content. Higher TCR clonality did not directly relate to longer survival.

Amplification used 60 V beta primers and 13 J beta primers. Data came from immunoSEQ multiplex PCR; TCRdb stores just in-frame clones and leaves some out. The table shows almost 65,000 clones, with around 83% occurring only once. This receptor was taken from a human donor with glioblastoma. The gene calls are TRBV5-6 and TRBJ2-7, with 8 bases that match TRBD2. The starting material was blood, obtained before dendritic cell vaccination. CDR3 DNA: TGTGCCAGCAGCCCCGAAGCGGGGGCCTCTTACGAGCAGTACTTC. This codes for CASSPEAGASYEQYF. Full variable domain (remainder filled in from reference TRBV5-6 and TRBJ2-7): DAGVTQSPTHLIKTRGQQVTLRCSPKSGHDTVSWYQQALGQGPQFIFQYYEEEERQRGNFPDRFSGHQFPNYSSELNVNALLLGDSALYLCASSPEAGASYEQYFGPGTRLTVT.